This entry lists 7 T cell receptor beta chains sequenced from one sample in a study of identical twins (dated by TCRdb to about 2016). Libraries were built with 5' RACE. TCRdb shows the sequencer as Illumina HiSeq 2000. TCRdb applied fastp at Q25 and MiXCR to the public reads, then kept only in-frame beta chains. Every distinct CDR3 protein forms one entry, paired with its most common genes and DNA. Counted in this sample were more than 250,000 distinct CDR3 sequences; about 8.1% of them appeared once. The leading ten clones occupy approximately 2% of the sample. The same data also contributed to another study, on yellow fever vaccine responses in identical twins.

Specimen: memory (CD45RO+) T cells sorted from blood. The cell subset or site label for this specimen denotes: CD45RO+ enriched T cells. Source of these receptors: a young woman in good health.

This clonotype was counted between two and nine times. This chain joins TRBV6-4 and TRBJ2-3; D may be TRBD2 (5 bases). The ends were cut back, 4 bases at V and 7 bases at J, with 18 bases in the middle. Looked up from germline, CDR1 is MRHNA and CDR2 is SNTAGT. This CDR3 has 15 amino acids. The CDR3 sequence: CASSVDSGKAYTQYF. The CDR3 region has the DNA TGTGCCAGCAGTGTGGACTCGGGAAAAGCCTATACGCAGTATTTT.

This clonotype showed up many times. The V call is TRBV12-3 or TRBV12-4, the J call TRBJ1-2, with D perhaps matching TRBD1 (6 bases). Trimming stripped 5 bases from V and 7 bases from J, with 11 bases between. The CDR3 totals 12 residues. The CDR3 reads CASSPGVSGYTF. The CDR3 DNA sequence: TGTGCCAGCAGTCCAGGGGTTTCTGGCTACACCTTC.

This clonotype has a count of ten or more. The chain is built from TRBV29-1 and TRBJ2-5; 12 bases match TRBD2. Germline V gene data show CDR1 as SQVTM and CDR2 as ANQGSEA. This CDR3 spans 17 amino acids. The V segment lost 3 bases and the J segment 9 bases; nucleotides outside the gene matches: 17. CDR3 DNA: TGCAGCGTTGAGACTATAGAAGGTCGACTAGCGGGGGAAGCCCAGTACTTC. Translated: CSVETIEGRLAGEAQYF. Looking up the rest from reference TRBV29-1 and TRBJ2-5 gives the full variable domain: SAVISQKPSRDICQRGTSLTIQCQVDSQVTMMFWYRQQPGQSLTLIATANQGSEATYESGFVIDKFPISRPNLTFSTLTVSNMSPEDSSIYLCSVETIEGRLAGEAQYFGPGTRLLVL.

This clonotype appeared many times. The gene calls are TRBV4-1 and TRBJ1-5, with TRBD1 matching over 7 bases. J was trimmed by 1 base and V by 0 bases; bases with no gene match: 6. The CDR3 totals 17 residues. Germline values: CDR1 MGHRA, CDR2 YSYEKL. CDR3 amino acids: CASSQDPGGESNQPQHF. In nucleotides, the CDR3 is TGCGCCAGCAGCCAAGACCCAGGGGGTGAAAGCAATCAGCCCCAGCATTTT.

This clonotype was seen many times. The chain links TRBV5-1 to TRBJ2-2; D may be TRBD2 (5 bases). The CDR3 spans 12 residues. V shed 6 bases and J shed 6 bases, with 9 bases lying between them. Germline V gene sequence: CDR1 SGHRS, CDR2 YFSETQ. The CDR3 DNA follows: TGCGCCAGCAAGAGGGATTCCGGGGAGCTGTTTTTT. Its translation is CASKRDSGELFF.

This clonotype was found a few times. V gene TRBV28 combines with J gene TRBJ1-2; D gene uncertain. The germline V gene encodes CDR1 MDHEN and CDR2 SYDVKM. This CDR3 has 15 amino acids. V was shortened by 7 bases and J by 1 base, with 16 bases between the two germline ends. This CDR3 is CASTPNPGINYGYTF. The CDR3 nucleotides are TGTGCCAGCACGCCTAACCCGGGGATTAACTATGGCTACACCTTC.

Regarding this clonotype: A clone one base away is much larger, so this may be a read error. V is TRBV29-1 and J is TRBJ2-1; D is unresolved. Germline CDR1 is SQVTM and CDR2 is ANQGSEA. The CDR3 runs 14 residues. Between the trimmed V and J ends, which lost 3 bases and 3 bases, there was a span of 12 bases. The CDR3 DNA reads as TGCAGCGTTGACACCGGACGTCACTACAATGAGCAGTTCTTC. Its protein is CSVDTGRHYNEQFF.